The TCR beta chain described here comes from a study of blood T cell repertoires in COVID-19. This CDR3 comprises 15 residues. Per germline, CDR1 MDHEN and CDR2 SYDVKM. With V trimmed by 0 bases and J by 0 bases, 2 bases remained unmatched. This clone was counted a single time. Profiled with immunoSEQ multiplex PCR; TCRdb holds only in-frame clones, not every one. The table records a few hundred thousand clones, approximately 83% of them present only once. Residents of about 25 US areas, aged about 18 to 89 years, made up the participants. All recovered Cohort 3 donors got two negative PCRs, got clearance, or saw symptom resolution.

This TCR derives from a woman in her fifties or sixties who had recovered from COVID-19. Material for sequencing was PBMCs or T cells enriched from blood (not recorded which). The chain employs TRBV28 and TRBJ2-7; 7 bases map to TRBD2. DNA of the CDR3: TGTGCCAGCAGTTTATGGGGAGGGAGCTCCTACGAGCAGTACTTC. This sequence encodes CASSLWGGSSYEQYF.